This T cell receptor beta chain emerged from a study of response to subunit inactivated influenza vaccine (dated by TCRdb to 2016 to 2019). In the study overall: The study used deep quantitative T cell receptor repertoire profiling to track responses to a trivalent subunit inactivated influenza vaccine.

The junction carries 13 bases between V and J, which are trimmed by 4 bases and 6 bases respectively. The CDR3 starts with the cysteine, ends with the phenylalanine, and has 13 residues. Here the CDR3 DNA is all that survives: 39 bases in frame from base 1. Per the germline V gene (reference sequence), LGHDT is the CDR1 and YNNKEL is the CDR2. Concerning this clonotype: The antigen it binds to is not known. The record has no base qualities; no much larger clone is one base away.

Receptor amplification or capture employed RT-PCR. The instrument given in TCRdb is Illumina HiSeq 2500. The public sequencing data were trimmed at Q25 with fastp and processed into clonotypes with MiXCR by TCRdb, which kept only in-frame beta chains. Rows merge per CDR3 protein into single entries with the most common DNA and genes. The sample records under 950,000 distinct CDR3 sequences, 21% of which are singletons. The top ten constitute 10% of the sample. Overall results and qualifications from the work: It was suggested by the authors that each seasonal influenza vaccination may recruit only a limited number of new T cells.

The sequence was collected from a man in his forties or fifties who received an inactivated influenza vaccine. Donor details come from another sample of the same person, matched by shared clones. Here the chain combines TRBV3-1 and TRBJ2-7, with the D gene not clear enough to name. The material was PBMCs from blood, obtained around 5 days after vaccination. The nucleotides read TGTGCCAGCAGCCGATCGCCCCTCGGCGAGCAGTACTTC. It encodes CASSRSPLGEQYF.